This T cell receptor beta chain was recovered during a study of blood T cell repertoires in COVID-19. Across the study: Donors in the United States, Italy and Spain gave samples during acute or convalescent COVID-19. Sources were T cells, B-cell-depleted T cells, or PBMCs; the material itself was cDNA or gDNA.

This clone was observed once. As processed by the authors: Nucleated cell counts were estimated from reference gene primer amplification. The table came from immunoSEQ multiplex PCR; TCRdb's copy has only in-frame clones and leaves some out. The V and J calls and clone size come from that table; D and trimming were worked out from the DNA. This table has roughly 240,000 clones, 82% appearing once. With 2 bases removed from V and 2 bases from J, the gap between germline ends came to 13 bases. Germline V gene data show CDR1 as ENHRY and CDR2 as SYGVKD. The CDR3 consists of 15 residues. The source is an elderly woman with acute or convalescent COVID-19. The V and J genes are TRBV10-3 and TRBJ2-7; no clear D. The sequencing input was peripheral blood. CDR3 DNA: TGTGCCATCAGTGAGGGTGAGATTCCTACCTACGAGCAGTACTTC. Protein: CAISEGEIPTYEQYF.